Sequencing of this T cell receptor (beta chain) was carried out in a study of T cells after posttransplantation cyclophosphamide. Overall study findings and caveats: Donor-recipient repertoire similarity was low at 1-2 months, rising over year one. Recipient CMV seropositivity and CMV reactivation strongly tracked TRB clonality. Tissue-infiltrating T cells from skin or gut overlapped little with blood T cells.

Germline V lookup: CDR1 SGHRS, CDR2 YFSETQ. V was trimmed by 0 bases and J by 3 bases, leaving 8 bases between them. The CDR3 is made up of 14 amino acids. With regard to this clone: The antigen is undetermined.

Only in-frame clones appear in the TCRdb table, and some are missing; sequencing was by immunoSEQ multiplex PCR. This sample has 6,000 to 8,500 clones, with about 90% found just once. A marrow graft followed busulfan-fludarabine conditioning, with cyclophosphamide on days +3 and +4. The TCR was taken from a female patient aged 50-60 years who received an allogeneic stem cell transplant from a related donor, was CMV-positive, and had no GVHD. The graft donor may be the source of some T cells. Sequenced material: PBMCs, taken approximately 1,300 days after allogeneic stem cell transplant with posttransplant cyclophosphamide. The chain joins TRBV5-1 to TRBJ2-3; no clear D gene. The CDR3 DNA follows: TGCGCCAGCAGCTTGGCCTTAGAGACAGATACGCAGTATTTT. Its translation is CASSLALETDTQYF.